This T cell receptor (beta chain) was retrieved from a study of molecular identifiers for immune sequencing clone quantification. Study-level points and caveats: Sharing of a barcode by identical TCR molecules could cause highly expanded clone sizes to be underestimated.

TCRdb called the PCR reads again in MiXCR, with one record for every CDR3 protein. Altogether approximately 320,000 distinct CDR3 sequences are present, under 25% being singletons, with the ten largest covering 0.65% to 0.95%. V was clipped by 6 bases and J by 9 bases; unmatched bases: 14. CDR1 and CDR2 (germline): SGHTA, FQGNSA. The CDR3 consists of 15 residues. This clonotype was observed a handful of times. Its target is not known. V and J are TRBV7-2 and TRBJ2-1; 7 nucleotides match TRBD1. This TCR came from a human donor in good health. Some libraries in this study had Jurkat cell RNA spiked in. The sequenced sample was naive CD8+ T cells from blood, with Jurkat cell RNA spiked in. The subset here: FACS-sorted CD8+CD4-CCR7+CD45RA+ naive T cells. The chain's CDR3 is CASSRERGLLVEQFF. The CDR3, as DNA: TGTGCCAGCAGTAGAGAAAGGGGGCTTCTTGTTGAGCAGTTCTTC.